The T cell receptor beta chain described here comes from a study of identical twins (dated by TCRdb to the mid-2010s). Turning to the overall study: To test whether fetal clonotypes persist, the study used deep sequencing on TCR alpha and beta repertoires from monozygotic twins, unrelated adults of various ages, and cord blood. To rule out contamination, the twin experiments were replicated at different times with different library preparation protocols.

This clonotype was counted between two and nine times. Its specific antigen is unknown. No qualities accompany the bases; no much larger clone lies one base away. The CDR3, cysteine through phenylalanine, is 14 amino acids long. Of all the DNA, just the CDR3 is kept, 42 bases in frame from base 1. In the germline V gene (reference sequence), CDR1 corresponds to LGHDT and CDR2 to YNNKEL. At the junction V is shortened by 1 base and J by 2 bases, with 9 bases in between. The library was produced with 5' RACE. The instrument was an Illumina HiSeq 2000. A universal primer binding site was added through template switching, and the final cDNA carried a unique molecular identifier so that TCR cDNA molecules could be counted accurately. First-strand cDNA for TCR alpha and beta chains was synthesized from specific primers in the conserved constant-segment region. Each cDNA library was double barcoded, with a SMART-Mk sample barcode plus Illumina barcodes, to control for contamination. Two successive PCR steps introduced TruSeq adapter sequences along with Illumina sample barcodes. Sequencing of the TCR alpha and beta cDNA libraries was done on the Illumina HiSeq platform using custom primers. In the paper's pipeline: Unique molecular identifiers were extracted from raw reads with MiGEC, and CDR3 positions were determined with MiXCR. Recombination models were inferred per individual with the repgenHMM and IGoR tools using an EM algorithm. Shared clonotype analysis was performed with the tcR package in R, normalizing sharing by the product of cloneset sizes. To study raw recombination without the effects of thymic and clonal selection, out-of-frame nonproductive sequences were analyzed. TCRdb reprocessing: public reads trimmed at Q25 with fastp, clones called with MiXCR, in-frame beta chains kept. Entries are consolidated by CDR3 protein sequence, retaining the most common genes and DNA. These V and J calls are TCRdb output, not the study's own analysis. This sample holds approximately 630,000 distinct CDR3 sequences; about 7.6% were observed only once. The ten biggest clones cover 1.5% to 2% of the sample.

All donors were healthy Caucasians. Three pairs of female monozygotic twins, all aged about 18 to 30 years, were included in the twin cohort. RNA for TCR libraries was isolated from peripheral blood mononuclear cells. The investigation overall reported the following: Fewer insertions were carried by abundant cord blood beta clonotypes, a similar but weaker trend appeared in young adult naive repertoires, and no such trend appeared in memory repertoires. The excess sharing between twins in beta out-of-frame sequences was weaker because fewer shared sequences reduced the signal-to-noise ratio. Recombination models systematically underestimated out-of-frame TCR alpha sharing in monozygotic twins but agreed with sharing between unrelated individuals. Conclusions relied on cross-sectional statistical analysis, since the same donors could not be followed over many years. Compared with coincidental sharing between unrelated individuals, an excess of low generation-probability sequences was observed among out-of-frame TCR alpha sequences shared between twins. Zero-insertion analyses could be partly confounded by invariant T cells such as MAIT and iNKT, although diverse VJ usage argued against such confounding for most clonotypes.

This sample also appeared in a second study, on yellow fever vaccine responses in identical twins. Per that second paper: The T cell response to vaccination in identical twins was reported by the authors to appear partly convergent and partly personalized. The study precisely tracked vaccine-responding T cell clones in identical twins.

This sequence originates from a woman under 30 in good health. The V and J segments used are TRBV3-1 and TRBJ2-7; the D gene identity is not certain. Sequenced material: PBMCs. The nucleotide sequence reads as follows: TGTGCCAGCAGCCAAGGTGGAGACACCTACGAGCAGTACTTC. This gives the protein CASSQGGDTYEQYF.